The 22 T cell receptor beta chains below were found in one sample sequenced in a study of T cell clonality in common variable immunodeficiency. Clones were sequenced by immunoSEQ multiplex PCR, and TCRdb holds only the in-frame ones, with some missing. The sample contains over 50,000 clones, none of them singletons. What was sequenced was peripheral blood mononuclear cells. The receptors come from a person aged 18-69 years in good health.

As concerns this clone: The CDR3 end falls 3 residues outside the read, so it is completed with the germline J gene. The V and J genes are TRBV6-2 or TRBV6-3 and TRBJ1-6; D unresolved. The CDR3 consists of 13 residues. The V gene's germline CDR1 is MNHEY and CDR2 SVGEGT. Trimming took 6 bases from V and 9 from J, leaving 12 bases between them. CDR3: CASSPRRVSPLHF. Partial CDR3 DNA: TGTGCCAGCAGCCCACGCCGGGTTTCACCC.

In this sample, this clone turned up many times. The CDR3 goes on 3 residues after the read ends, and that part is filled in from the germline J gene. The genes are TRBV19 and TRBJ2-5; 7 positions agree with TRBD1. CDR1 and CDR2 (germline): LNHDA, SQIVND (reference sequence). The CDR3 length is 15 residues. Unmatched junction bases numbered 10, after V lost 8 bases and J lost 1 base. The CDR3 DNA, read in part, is TGTGCCAGTTCGCCTGGTGGACAGGCCCAAGAGACC. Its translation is CASSPGGQAQET. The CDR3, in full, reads CASSPGGQAQETQYF.

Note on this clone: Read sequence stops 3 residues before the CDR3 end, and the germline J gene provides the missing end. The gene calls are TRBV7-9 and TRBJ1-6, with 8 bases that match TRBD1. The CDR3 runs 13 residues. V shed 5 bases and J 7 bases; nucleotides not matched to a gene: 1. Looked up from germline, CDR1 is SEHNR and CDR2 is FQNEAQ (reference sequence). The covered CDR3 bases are TGTGCCAGCAGCAGACAGGGGAATTCACCC. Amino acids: CASSRQGNSP. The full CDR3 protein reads CASSRQGNSPLHF.

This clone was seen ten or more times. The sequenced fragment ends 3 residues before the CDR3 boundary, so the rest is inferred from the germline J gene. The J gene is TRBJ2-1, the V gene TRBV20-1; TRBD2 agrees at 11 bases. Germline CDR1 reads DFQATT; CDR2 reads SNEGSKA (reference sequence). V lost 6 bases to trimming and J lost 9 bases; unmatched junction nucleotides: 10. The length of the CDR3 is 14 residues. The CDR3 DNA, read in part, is TGCAGTGCCCGCGCGCTAGCGGGAGGTAGTGAG. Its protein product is CSARALAGGSE. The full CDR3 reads CSARALAGGSEQFF.

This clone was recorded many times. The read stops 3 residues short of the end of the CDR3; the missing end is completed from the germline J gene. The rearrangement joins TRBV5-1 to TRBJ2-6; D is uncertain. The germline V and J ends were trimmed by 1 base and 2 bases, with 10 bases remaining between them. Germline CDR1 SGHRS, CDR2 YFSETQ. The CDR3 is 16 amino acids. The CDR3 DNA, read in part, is TGCGCCAGCAGCTTGCAGGTCGAACCTGGGGCCAACGTC. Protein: CASSLQVEPGANV. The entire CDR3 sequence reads CASSLQVEPGANVLTF. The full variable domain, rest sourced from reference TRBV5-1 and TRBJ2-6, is KAGVTQTPRYLIKTRGQQVTLSCSPISGHRSVSWYQQTPGQGLQFLFEYFSETQRNKGNFPGRFSGRQFSNSRSEMNVSTLELGDSALYLCASSLQVEPGANVLTFGAGSRLTVL.

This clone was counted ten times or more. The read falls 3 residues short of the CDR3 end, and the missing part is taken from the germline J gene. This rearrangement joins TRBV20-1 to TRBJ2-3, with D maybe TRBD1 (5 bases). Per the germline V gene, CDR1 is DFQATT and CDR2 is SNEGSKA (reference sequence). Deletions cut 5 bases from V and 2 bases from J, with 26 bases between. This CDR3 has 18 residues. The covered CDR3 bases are TGCAGTGCTTGGGGCGGTAAAGGACAATGGGTCCACACAGATACG. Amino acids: CSAWGGKGQWVHTDT. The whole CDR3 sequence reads CSAWGGKGQWVHTDTQYF.

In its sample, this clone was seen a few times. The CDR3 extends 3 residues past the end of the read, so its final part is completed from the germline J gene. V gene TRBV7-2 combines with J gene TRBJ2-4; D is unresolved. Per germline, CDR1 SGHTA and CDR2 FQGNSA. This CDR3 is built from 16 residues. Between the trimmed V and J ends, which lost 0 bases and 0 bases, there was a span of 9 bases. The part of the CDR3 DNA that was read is TGTGCCAGCAGCTTAGCCAGGTTTCTAGCCAAAAACATT. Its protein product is CASSLARFLAKNI. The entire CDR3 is CASSLARFLAKNIQYF.

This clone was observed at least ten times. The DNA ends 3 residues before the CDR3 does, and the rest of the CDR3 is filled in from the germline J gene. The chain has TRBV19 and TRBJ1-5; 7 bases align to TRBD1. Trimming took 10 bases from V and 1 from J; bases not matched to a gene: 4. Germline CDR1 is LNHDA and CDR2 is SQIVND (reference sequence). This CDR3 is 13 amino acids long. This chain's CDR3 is CAIGGQSNQPQHF. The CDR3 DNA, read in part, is TGTGCCATAGGGGGACAGAGCAATCAGCCC.

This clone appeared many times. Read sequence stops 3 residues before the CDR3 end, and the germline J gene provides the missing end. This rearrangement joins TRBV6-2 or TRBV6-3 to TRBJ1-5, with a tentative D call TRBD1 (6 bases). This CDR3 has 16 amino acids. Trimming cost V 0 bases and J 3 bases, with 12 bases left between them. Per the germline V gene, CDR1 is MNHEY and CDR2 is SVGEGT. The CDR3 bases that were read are TGTGCCAGCAGTTACTCGAGGGGGGGTGACAATCAGCCC. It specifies CASSYSRGGDNQP. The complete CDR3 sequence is CASSYSRGGDNQPQHF.

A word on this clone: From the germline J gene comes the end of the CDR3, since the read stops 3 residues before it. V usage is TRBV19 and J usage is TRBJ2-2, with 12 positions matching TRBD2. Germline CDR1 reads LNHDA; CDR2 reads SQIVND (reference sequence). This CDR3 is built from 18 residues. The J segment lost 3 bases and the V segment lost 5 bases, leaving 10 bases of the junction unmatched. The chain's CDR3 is CASSSQTSGGYYTGELFF. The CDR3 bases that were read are TGTGCCAGTAGTTCCCAGACTAGCGGGGGCTACTACACCGGGGAG.

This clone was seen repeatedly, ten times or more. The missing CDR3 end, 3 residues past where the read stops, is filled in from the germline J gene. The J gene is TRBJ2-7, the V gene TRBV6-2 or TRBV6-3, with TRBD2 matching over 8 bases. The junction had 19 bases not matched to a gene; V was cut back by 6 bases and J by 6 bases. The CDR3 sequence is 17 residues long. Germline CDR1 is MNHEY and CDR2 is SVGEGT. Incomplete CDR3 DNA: TGTGCCAGCAGCCTCTTCTCTGCGGGAGGCCCCCATGGCGAG. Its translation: CASSLFSAGGPHGE. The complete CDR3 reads CASSLFSAGGPHGEQYF.

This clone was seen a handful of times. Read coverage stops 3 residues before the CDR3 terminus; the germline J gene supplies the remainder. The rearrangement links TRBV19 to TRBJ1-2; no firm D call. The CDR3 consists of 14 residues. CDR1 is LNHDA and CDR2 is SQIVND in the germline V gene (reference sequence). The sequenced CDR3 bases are TGTGCCAGTAGTTGGGCTAGCGGGTTAGACGAC. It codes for CASSWASGLDD. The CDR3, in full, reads CASSWASGLDDYTF.

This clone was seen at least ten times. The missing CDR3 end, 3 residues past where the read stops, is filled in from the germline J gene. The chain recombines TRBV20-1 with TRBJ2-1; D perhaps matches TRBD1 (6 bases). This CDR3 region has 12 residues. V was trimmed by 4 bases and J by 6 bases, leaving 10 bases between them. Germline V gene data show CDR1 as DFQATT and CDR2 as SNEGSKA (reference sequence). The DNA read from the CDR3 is TGCAGTGCTAATCAAGGGGGCAATGAG. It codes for CSANQGGNE. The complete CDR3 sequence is CSANQGGNEQFF.

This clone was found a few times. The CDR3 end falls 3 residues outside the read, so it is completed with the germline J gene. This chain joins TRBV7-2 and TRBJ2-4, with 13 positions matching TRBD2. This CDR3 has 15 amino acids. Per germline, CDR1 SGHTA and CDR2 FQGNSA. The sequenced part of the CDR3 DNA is TGTGCCAGCAGCTTAACTAGCGGGAGGGCGGAGACT. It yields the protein CASSLTSGRAET. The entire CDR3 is CASSLTSGRAETQYF.

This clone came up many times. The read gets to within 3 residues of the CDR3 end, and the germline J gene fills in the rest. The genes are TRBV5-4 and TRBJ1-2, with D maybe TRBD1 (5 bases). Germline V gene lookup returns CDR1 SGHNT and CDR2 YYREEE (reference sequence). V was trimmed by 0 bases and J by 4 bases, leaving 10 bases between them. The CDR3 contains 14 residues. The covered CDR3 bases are TGTGCCAGCAGCTTGGACTTAGGGGTCTATGGC. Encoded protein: CASSLDLGVYG. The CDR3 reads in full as CASSLDLGVYGYTF.

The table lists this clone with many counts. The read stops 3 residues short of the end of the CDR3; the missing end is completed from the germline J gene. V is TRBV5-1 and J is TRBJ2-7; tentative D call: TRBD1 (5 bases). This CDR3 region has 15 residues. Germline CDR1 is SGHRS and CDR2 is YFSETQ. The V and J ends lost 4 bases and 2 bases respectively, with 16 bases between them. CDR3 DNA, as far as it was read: TGCGCCAGCAGCCCGGACACGAGCTTACCCTACGAG. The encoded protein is CASSPDTSLPYE. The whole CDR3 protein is CASSPDTSLPYEQYF.

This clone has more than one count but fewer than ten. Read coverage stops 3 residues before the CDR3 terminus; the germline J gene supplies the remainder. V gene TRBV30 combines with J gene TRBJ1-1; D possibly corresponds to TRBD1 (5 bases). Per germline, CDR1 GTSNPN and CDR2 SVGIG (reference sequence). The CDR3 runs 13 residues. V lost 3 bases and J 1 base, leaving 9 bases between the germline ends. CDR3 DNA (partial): TGTGCCTGGAGCGCAGGGTCGAACACTGAA. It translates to CAWSAGSNTE. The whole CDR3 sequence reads CAWSAGSNTEAFF.

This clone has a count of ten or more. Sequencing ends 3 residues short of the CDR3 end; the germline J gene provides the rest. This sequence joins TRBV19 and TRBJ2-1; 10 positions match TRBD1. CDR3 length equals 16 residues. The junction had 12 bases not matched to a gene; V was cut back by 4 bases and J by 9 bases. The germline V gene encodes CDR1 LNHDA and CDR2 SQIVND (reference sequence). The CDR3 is CASSTPGQGLVGEQFF. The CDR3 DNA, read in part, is TGTGCCAGTAGTACCCCGGGACAGGGGCTAGTAGGTGAG.

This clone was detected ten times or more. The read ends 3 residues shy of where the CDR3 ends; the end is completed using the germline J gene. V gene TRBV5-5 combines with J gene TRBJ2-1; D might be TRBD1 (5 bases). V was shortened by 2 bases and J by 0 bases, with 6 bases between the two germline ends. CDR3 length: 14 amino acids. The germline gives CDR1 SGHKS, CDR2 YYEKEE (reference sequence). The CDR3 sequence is CASSFRDSYNEQFF. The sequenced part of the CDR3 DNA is TGTGCCAGCAGCTTCAGGGACTCCTACAATGAG. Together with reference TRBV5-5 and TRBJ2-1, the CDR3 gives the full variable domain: DAGVTQSPTHLIKTRGQQVTLRCSPISGHKSVSWYQQVLGQGPQFIFQYYEKEERGRGNFPDRFSARQFPNYSSELNVNALLLGDSALYLCASSFRDSYNEQFFGPGTRLTVL.

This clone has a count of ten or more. Incomplete CDR3 DNA: TGCGCCAGCAGTGAGTCAATCGAGCGGGAGGGCTACGAG. Protein sequence: CASSESIEREGYE. The whole CDR3 region reads CASSESIEREGYEQYF. The chain joins TRBV10-1 to TRBJ2-7, with 10 bases that match TRBD2. The CDR3 extends 3 residues past the end of the read, so its final part is completed from the germline J gene. J gave up 3 bases and V 0 bases, and 5 bases lay outside the gene matches. This CDR3 spans 16 amino acids. The germline CDR1 and CDR2 sequences are WNHNN and SYGVQD (reference sequence).

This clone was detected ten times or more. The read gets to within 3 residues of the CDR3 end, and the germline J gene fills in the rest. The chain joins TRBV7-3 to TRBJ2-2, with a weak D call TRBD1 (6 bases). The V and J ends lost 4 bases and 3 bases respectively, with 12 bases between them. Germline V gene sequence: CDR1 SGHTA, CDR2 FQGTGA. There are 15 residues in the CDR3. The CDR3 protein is CASSSTGHHTGELFF. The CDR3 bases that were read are TGTGCCAGCAGCTCCACGGGACACCACACCGGGGAG.

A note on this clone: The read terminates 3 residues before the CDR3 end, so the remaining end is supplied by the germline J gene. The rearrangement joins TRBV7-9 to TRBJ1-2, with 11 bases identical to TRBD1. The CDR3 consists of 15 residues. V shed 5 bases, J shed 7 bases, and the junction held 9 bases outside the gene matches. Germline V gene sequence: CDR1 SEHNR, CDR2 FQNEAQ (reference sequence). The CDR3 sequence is CASSAGGQGAFGYTF. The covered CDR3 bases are TGTGCCAGCAGCGCCGGCGGACAGGGGGCTTTTGGC. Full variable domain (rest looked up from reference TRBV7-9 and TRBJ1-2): DTGVSQNPRHKITKRGQNVTFRCDPISEHNRLYWYRQTLGQGPEFLTYFQNEAQLEKSRLLSDRFSAERPKGSFSTLEIQRTEQGDSAMYLCASSAGGQGAFGYTFGSGTRLTVV.